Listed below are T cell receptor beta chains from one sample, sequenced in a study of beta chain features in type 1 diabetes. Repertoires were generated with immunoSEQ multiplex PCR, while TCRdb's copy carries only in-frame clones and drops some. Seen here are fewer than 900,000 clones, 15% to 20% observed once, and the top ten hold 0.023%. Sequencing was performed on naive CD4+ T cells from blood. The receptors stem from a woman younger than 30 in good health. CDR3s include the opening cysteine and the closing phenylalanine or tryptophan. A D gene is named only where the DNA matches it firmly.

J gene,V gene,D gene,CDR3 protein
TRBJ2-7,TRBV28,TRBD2,CASNHQGGVTYEQYF
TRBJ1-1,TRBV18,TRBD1,CASSPDRDTEAFF
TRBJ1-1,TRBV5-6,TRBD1,CASSRQGEAFF
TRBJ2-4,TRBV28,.,CASSFFLGKQGNLAKNIQYF
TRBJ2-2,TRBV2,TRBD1,CASTPAGQGFFGELFF
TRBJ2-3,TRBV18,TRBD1,CASSPPTGGTDTQYF
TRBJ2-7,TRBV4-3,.,CASSQDTGGEQYF
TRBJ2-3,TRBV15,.,CATSKGHVQNTQYF
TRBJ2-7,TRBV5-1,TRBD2,CASSLAGTSGPSTYEQYF
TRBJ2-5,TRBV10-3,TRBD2,CAISEGGLAGALTRETQYF
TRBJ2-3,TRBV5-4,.,CASSLASKRSTDTQYF
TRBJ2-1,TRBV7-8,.,CASSFDYRLRNEQFF
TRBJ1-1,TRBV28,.,CASSRGTDIFEAFF
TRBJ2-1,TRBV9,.,CASSPRQGYEQFF
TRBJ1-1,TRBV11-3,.,CASSLRPNTEAFF
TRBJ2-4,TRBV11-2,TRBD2,CASSRLAGGGVAKNIQYF
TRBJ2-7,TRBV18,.,CASSRGTPRVYEQYF
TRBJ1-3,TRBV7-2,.,CASSLTGNTIYF
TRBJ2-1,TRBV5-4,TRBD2,CASSISTSREQFF
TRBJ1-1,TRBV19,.,CASSIARGSEAFF
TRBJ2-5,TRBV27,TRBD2,CASSFSGGKTQYF
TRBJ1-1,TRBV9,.,CASSEGGWNTEAFF
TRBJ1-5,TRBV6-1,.,CASSGGQGWQPQHF
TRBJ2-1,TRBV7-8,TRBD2,CASSLSGRTYNEQFF
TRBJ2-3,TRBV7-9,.,CASSSNTDTQYF
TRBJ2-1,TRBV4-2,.,CASSQDQQSYNEQFF
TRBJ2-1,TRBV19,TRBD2,CASSILAGGHNEQFF
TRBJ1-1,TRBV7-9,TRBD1,CASSLSGGSAEAFF
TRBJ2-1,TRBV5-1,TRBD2,CASSSGTNVRDEQFF
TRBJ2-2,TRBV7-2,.,CASSESSWGELFF
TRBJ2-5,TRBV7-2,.,CASSYHQETQYF
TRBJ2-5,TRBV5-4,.,CASSLAGTQETQYF
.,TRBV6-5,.,CASRGRSYEQYF
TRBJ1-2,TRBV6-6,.,CASSSYREFNGYTF
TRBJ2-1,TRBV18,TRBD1,CASSPGQVVYNEQFF
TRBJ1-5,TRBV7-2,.,CASSRTGNQPQHF
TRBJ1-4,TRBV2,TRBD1,CASRVQGAGTNEKLFF
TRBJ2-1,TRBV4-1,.,CASYLVVGGRKGGEQFF
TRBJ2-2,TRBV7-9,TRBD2,CASSLTAGANTGELFF
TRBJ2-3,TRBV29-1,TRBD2,CSVLLAGVDTQYF
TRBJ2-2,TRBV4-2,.,CASSQDPLLGNTGELFF
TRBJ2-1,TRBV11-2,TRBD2,CASSPGLADYNEQFF
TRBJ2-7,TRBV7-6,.,CASSARDKTYEQYF
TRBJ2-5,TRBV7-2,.,CASSFGARQETQYF
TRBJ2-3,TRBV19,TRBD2,CASSPTGREDTQYF